Listed below are T cell receptor beta chains from one sample, sequenced in a study of cytomegalovirus exposure and HLA in healthy donors. Some clones are missing from TCRdb's copy, which holds only in-frame ones; the method was immunoSEQ multiplex PCR. The sample has approximately 170,000 clones, 77% seen once. Sequencing was carried out using PBMCs. The receptor set was obtained from a woman in her forties in good health and CMV-seropositive. CDR3s include the opening cysteine and the closing phenylalanine or tryptophan. A D gene is named only where the DNA matches it firmly. Clone size is not always given. Where it is, it says once, few, many or a class for expanded clones.

CDR3	DNA	D	size	J	V
CASSDGAGLEAFF	TGTGCCAGCAGTGATGGTGCTGGACTAGAAGCTTTCTTT	NA	NA	TRBJ1-1	TRBV2
CASSLGQGLSYGYTF	TGTGCCAGCAGCTTGGGACAGGGGTTAAGCTATGGCTACACCTTC	TRBD1	few	TRBJ1-2	TRBV5-6
CASSDLDRARQPQHF	TGTGCCAGCAGTGATTTGGACAGGGCCAGACAGCCCCAGCATTTT	TRBD1	NA	TRBJ1-5	TRBV2
CASSLGCDRGFGNTIYF	TGTGCCAGCAGTTTAGGCTGTGACAGGGGTTTTGGAAACACCATATATTTT	TRBD1	NA	TRBJ1-3	TRBV27
CASSVGGTGTYEQYF	TGCGCCAGCAGCGTTGGCGGGACAGGAACCTACGAGCAGTACTTC	TRBD1	NA	TRBJ2-7	TRBV5-1
CASSTGDSDEQFF	TGTGCCAGCAGCACGGGAGATTCGGATGAGCAGTTCTTC	NA	NA	TRBJ2-1	TRBV9
CASSWGTANEKLFF	TGTGCCAGCAGCTGGGGGACTGCTAATGAAAAACTGTTTTTT	NA	once	TRBJ1-4	TRBV7-2
CASSSTVTNEKLFF	TGCGCCAGCAGCTCGACAGTAACTAATGAAAAACTGTTTTTT	NA	NA	TRBJ1-4	TRBV5-1
CASSQDSGGGYEQFF	TGCGCCAGCAGCCAAGATTCCGGTGGGGGGTATGAGCAGTTCTTC	NA	NA	TRBJ2-1	TRBV4-3
CASSQDFGAGGYEQYF	TGCGCCAGCAGCCAAGATTTTGGAGCGGGGGGCTACGAGCAGTACTTC	TRBD2	NA	TRBJ2-7	TRBV4-3
CASSLVTRQETQYF	TGTGCCAGCAGCTTAGTAACGCGGCAAGAGACCCAGTACTTC	NA	NA	TRBJ2-5	TRBV7-2
CASSSGLHQETQYF	TGTGCCAGCAGCTCAGGACTGCACCAAGAGACCCAGTACTTC	NA	once	TRBJ2-5	TRBV7-2
CAIRPGLSNSPLHF	TGTGCCATCAGGCCGGGACTGAGTAATTCACCCCTCCACTTT	NA	NA	TRBJ1-6	TRBV10-3
CASSLSGSGGASYNEQFF	TGTGCCAGCAGTTTATCGGGCAGCGGGGGGGCTTCTTACAATGAGCAGTTCTTC	TRBD2	NA	TRBJ2-1	TRBV27
CASSEYQGNSPLHF	TGCGCCAGCAGTGAATATCAGGGGAATTCACCCCTCCACTTT	NA	NA	TRBJ1-6	TRBV10-1
CASSLGTSGRAAETQYF	TGTGCCAGCAGCCTCGGGACTAGCGGGAGGGCCGCGGAGACCCAGTACTTC	TRBD2	NA	TRBJ2-5	TRBV7-2
CASSYSGVSSNEKLFF	TGTGCCAGCAGTTACTCAGGGGTTAGTTCCAATGAAAAACTGTTTTTT	NA	once	TRBJ1-4	TRBV6-5
CAISEFQTSGTPQTQYF	TGTGCCATCAGTGAGTTCCAGACTAGCGGAACCCCCCAGACCCAGTACTTC	TRBD2	NA	TRBJ2-5	TRBV10-3
CASSHDGLAGGEQYF	TGCGCCAGCAGCCATGATGGACTAGCGGGTGGAGAGCAGTACTTC	TRBD2	NA	TRBJ2-5	TRBV4-3
CASSQDWPLRSGGLSGANVLTF	TGCGCCAGCAGCCAAGATTGGCCCCTACGGAGCGGGGGCCTCTCTGGGGCCAACGTCCTGACTTTC	TRBD2	NA	TRBJ2-6	TRBV4-3
CASSYDRGPTYEQYF	TGTGCCAGCAGTTACGACAGGGGGCCAACCTACGAGCAGTACTTC	TRBD1	NA	TRBJ2-7	TRBV27
CASSLGRDLSKETQYF	TGTGCCAGCAGTTTAGGCAGGGACTTATCGAAAGAGACCCAGTACTTC	NA	NA	TRBJ2-5	TRBV28
CASSSGQGLSSYNEQFF	TGTGCCAGCAGCTCAGGACAGGGGCTAAGCTCCTACAATGAGCAGTTCTTC	TRBD1	NA	TRBJ2-1	TRBV7-8
CASSSFGQAELAFF	TGTGCCAGCAGCTCATTCGGACAGGCGGAATTGGCTTTCTTT	TRBD1	NA	TRBJ1-1	TRBV7-9